These T cell receptor beta chains were read from a single sample in a study of beta chain features in type 1 diabetes. Using immunoSEQ multiplex PCR, the repertoire was profiled, and TCRdb retains in-frame clones only, with some absent. The sample lists over 650,000 clones, over 13% occurring once. Source material: naive CD4+ T cells from blood. These receptors were taken from a man aged 18-30 years with type 1 diabetes. The CDR3 runs from the conserved cysteine through the conserved F or W. A D gene is named only where the DNA matches it firmly. Clone size is shown for a subset of rows, as once, few, many or a class of expanded clone.

j_gene,abundance,d_gene,v_gene,CDR3aa,CDR3nt
TRBJ2-5,few,.,TRBV5-1,CASSGWIPTETQYF,TGCGCCAGCAGCGGGTGGATCCCGACGGAGACCCAGTACTTC
TRBJ2-1,few,TRBD2,TRBV29-1,CSVEGAGVGLNEQFF,TGCAGCGTTGAAGGAGCGGGAGTGGGGCTGAATGAGCAGTTCTTC
TRBJ2-3,few,.,TRBV7-9,CASSLTRAQGTDTQYF,TGTGCCAGCAGCTTAACGCGGGCCCAGGGGACAGATACGCAGTATTTT
TRBJ1-4,few,.,TRBV14,CASSQGWGRGEKLFF,TGTGCCAGCAGCCAAGGATGGGGCAGGGGTGAAAAACTGTTTTTT
TRBJ2-3,few,.,TRBV4-3,CASSQSPGAGATDTQYF,TGCGCCAGCAGCCAATCACCGGGGGCGGGGGCAACAGATACGCAGTATTTT
TRBJ1-5,.,TRBD1,TRBV27,CASSLAGQGTGNQPQHF,TGTGCCAGCAGCTTAGCTGGACAGGGGACGGGCAATCAGCCCCAGCATTTT
TRBJ2-7,few,TRBD2,TRBV2,CASSGTGGYEQYF,TGTGCCAGCAGTGGTACGGGAGGATATGAGCAGTACTTC
TRBJ2-4,few,.,TRBV7-2,CASSLWQKNIQYF,TGTGCCAGCAGCTTATGGCAGAAAAACATTCAGTACTTC
TRBJ2-1,few,.,TRBV15,CATSREDSSYNEQFF,TGTGCCACCAGCAGAGAGGACTCCTCCTACAATGAGCAGTTCTTC
TRBJ1-2,few,.,TRBV4-3,CASSQLQGTGGYTF,TGCGCCAGCAGCCAACTCCAGGGGACGGGTGGCTACACCTTC
TRBJ1-6,.,.,TRBV6-6,CASKAGASNSPLHF,TGTGCCAGCAAGGCCGGGGCTTCGAATTCACCCCTCCACTTT
TRBJ1-1,.,.,TRBV2,CASSGSVNTEAFF,TGTGCCAGCAGTGGGTCCGTGAACACTGAAGCTTTCTTT
TRBJ1-2,.,.,TRBV5-6,CASSPGDYGYTF,TGTGCCAGCAGTCCTGGCGACTATGGCTACACCTTC
TRBJ1-2,.,.,TRBV9,CASSVETGRGYTF,TGTGCCAGCAGCGTAGAAACAGGGCGAGGCTACACCTTC
TRBJ1-6,few,.,TRBV7-2,CASGGNTYANSPLHF,TGTGCCAGCGGTGGGAATACTTACGCGAATTCACCCCTCCACTTT
TRBJ1-6,.,TRBD1,TRBV13,CASSSRDRRSPLHF,TGTGCCAGCAGCTCAAGGGACAGGAGGTCACCCCTCCACTTT
TRBJ1-2,.,TRBD1,TRBV7-9,CASSQGQETFGYGYTF,TGTGCCAGCAGCCAGGGACAGGAGACTTTCGGCTATGGCTACACCTTC
TRBJ2-7,.,.,TRBV29-1,CSVEKGSHSYEQYF,TGCAGCGTTGAAAAGGGGTCCCATTCCTACGAGCAGTACTTC
TRBJ1-1,.,TRBD1,TRBV5-4,CASSLGAGQGRTEAFF,TGTGCCAGCAGCCTGGGGGCAGGACAGGGTCGGACTGAAGCTTTCTTT
TRBJ2-7,.,TRBD2,TRBV27,CASSFKVAGETYEQYF,TGTGCCAGCAGTTTTAAGGTGGCGGGGGAAACCTACGAGCAGTACTTC
TRBJ2-5,few,TRBD1,TRBV5-6,CASSSRTGGTQYF,TGTGCCAGCAGCTCCCGGACAGGGGGGACCCAGTACTTC
TRBJ1-5,few,.,TRBV6-1,CASTPGASNQPQHF,TGTGCCAGCACCCCAGGGGCTAGCAATCAGCCCCAGCATTTT
TRBJ1-5,.,.,TRBV5-6,CASSFGRQPQHF,TGTGCCAGCAGCTTCGGTCGTCAGCCCCAGCATTTT
TRBJ2-3,.,TRBD2,TRBV2,CASRASGSKGTDTQYF,TGTGCCAGCAGGGCTAGCGGGTCGAAGGGGACAGATACGCAGTATTTT
TRBJ1-2,.,TRBD1,TRBV10-3,CAISEGGGYGYTF,TGTGCCATCAGTGAAGGGGGCGGCTATGGCTACACCTTC
TRBJ1-5,.,TRBD1,TRBV5-1,CASSLQGNQPQHF,TGCGCCAGCAGTTTACAGGGGAATCAGCCCCAGCATTTT
TRBJ2-3,.,.,TRBV6-5,CASSYTDFRTDTQYF,TGTGCCAGCAGTTACACAGACTTCCGCACAGATACGCAGTATTTT
TRBJ2-5,few,.,TRBV27,CASSPRAFEQETQYF,TGTGCCAGCAGTCCACGCGCATTCGAACAAGAGACCCAGTACTTC
TRBJ2-5,few,TRBD2,TRBV28,CASSLYGLAETQYF,TGTGCCAGCAGCTTATACGGACTAGCTGAGACCCAGTACTTC
TRBJ1-4,.,.,TRBV7-9,CASTRKVNEKLFF,TGTGCCAGCACCCGAAAAGTTAATGAAAAACTGTTTTTT
TRBJ1-1,.,.,TRBV7-9,CASSLRSANTEAFF,TGTGCCAGCAGCTTAAGGTCAGCGAACACTGAAGCTTTCTTT
TRBJ1-3,few,.,TRBV30,CAWSWVSGNTIYF,TGTGCCTGGAGTTGGGTCTCTGGAAACACCATATATTTT
TRBJ2-5,.,.,TRBV5-1,CASSPIPGPQETQYF,TGCGCCAGCAGCCCGATCCCAGGGCCCCAAGAGACCCAGTACTTC
TRBJ1-1,few,.,TRBV29-1,CSVESMGREFSVNTEAFF,TGCAGCGTTGAAAGTATGGGGAGAGAGTTCTCGGTGAACACTGAAGCTTTCTTT
TRBJ2-5,.,TRBD1,TRBV11-2,CASSHRDRDGETQYF,TGTGCCAGCAGCCACCGGGACAGGGACGGAGAGACCCAGTACTTC
TRBJ2-4,.,.,TRBV10-3,CAISKGAKNIQYF,TGTGCCATCTCCAAAGGGGCCAAAAACATTCAGTACTTC
TRBJ2-3,.,.,TRBV9,CASSVAELARSTDTQYF,TGTGCCAGCAGCGTAGCGGAACTAGCTCGGAGCACAGATACGCAGTATTTT
TRBJ2-7,few,.,TRBV4-1,CASSQAPGQGNYEQYF,TGCGCCAGCAGCCAAGCTCCGGGACAAGGAAATTACGAGCAGTACTTC
TRBJ2-5,few,.,TRBV19,CASSWDAETQYF,TGTGCCAGTAGTTGGGATGCGGAGACCCAGTACTTC
TRBJ2-5,once,.,TRBV1,CTSITSGWETQYF,TGCACCAGCATCACAAGCGGATGGGAGACCCAGTACTTC
TRBJ1-5,.,.,TRBV20-1,CSARAGQPQHF,TGCAGTGCTAGAGCGGGTCAGCCCCAGCATTTT
TRBJ2-7,few,.,TRBV29-1,CSVEVSRGPYEQYF,TGCAGCGTTGAAGTCAGTCGGGGCCCCTACGAGCAGTACTTC
TRBJ1-6,few,.,TRBV21-1,CAHRGRDNSPLHF,TGTGCCCACAGGGGCAGGGATAATTCACCCCTCCACTTT
TRBJ2-1,.,TRBD1,TRBV28,CASSPLRDRFFNEQFF,TGTGCCAGCAGTCCCCTCCGGGACAGGTTTTTCAATGAGCAGTTCTTC
TRBJ2-4,.,.,TRBV6-5,CASSYSALAKNIQYF,TGTGCCAGCAGTTACTCCGCCCTAGCCAAAAACATTCAGTACTTC
TRBJ1-2,few,TRBD1,TRBV18,CASSREAAGGGYGYTF,TGTGCCAGCTCCCGCGAGGCAGCAGGGGGCGGCTATGGCTACACCTTC
TRBJ1-5,.,.,TRBV30,CAWSVYQGKSWHF,TGTGCCTGGAGTGTATACCAGGGGAAGAGCTGGCATTTT
TRBJ2-1,.,TRBD2,TRBV11-1,CASSLNAGGSRDEQFF,TGTGCCAGCAGCTTAAATGCGGGAGGGAGTCGCGATGAGCAGTTCTTC
TRBJ2-3,few,.,TRBV4-2,CASSQAGTRYTDTQYF,TGTGCCAGCAGCCAAGCCGGAACACGATACACAGATACGCAGTATTTT
TRBJ2-3,.,.,TRBV5-4,CASSFRETDTQYF,TGTGCCAGCAGCTTCAGGGAGACAGATACGCAGTATTTT
TRBJ2-4,.,TRBD2,TRBV5-4,CASRGTSDGNIQYF,TGTGCCAGCAGAGGGACTAGCGATGGAAACATTCAGTACTTC
TRBJ2-3,few,TRBD2,TRBV7-2,CASSPRTSWDTQYF,TGTGCCAGCAGCCCAAGGACTAGCTGGGATACGCAGTATTTT
TRBJ1-2,few,TRBD1,TRBV29-1,CSRQGRDYGYTF,TGCAGTCGACAGGGTAGGGACTATGGCTACACCTTC
TRBJ2-5,few,.,TRBV7-9,CASSLFTGRETQYF,TGTGCCAGCAGCTTATTTACCGGGCGAGAGACCCAGTACTTC
TRBJ1-2,.,TRBD1,TRBV7-9,CASSFGGTETNYGYTF,TGTGCCAGCAGCTTCGGGGGGACAGAGACTAACTATGGCTACACCTTC
TRBJ2-3,few,.,TRBV27,CASSPTADTQYF,TGTGCCAGCAGCCCAACCGCAGATACGCAGTATTTT
TRBJ1-3,few,TRBD1,TRBV28,CASWTGQYSGNTIYF,TGTGCCAGCTGGACGGGACAGTACTCTGGAAACACCATATATTTT